One and the same sample provided the 13 T cell receptor beta chains below, sequenced in a study of T cell clonality in common variable immunodeficiency. The method was immunoSEQ multiplex PCR; TCRdb's version includes in-frame clones alone and lacks a portion of them. This repertoire holds about 52,000 clones, and none appear only once. The sequenced material came from peripheral blood mononuclear cells. These receptors originate from a person aged 18 to 75 in good health.

This clone was found many times. The CDR3 goes on 3 residues after the read ends, and that part is filled in from the germline J gene. The gene calls are TRBV7-3 and TRBJ2-6, with D perhaps TRBD2 (6 bases). V lost 1 base and J 4 bases, leaving 11 bases between the germline ends. Germline assignment: CDR1 SGHTA and CDR2 FQGTGA. The CDR3 loop spans 16 amino acids. Incomplete CDR3 DNA: TGTGCCAGCAGCTTAAAGGCGGGAACCGGGGCCAACGTC. Its translation is CASSLKAGTGANV. The whole CDR3 sequence is CASSLKAGTGANVLTF.

This clone appeared a few times. The DNA ends 3 residues before the CDR3 does, and the rest of the CDR3 is filled in from the germline J gene. The rearrangement uses TRBV19 and TRBJ1-2, with unresolved D. Germline V gene data show CDR1 as LNHDA and CDR2 as SQIVND (reference sequence). The CDR3 extends over 15 amino acids. The part of the CDR3 DNA that was read is TGTGCCAGTAGACCGTCTAGCGGGTCCATCTCTGAC. It yields the protein CASRPSSGSISD. The whole CDR3 region reads CASRPSSGSISDYTF.

This clone came up many times. The read falls 3 residues short of the CDR3 end, and the missing part is taken from the germline J gene. V gene TRBV14 combines with J gene TRBJ1-4; D is possibly TRBD1 (5 bases). With 4 bases removed from V and 8 bases from J, the gap between germline ends came to 11 bases. Germline V gene sequence: CDR1 SGHDN, CDR2 FVKESK. The CDR3 sequence is 13 residues long. The CDR3 reads CASSLWGGEKLFF. The CDR3 bases that were read are TGTGCCAGCAGCCTTTGGGGGGGAGAAAAA.

Note on this clone: The read terminates 3 residues before the CDR3 end, so the remaining end is supplied by the germline J gene. V and J are TRBV30 and TRBJ2-1, with TRBD1 matching over 8 bases. V shed 5 bases and J 8 bases; nucleotides not matched to a gene: 5. Per germline, CDR1 GTSNPN and CDR2 SVGIG (reference sequence). The CDR3 covers 12 residues. CDR3 DNA (partial): TGTGCCTGGGACAGGGGCCTCTATGAG. It specifies CAWDRGLYE. The whole CDR3 region reads CAWDRGLYEQFF.

In its sample, this clone was seen many times. Read data end 3 residues before the CDR3 end; the end is taken from the germline J gene. The V call is TRBV5-1, the J call TRBJ2-1; tentatively, D is TRBD1 (5 bases). Trimming left V 1 base short and J 6 bases short, with 5 bases between. The CDR3 runs to 12 residues. Germline assignment: CDR1 SGHRS and CDR2 YFSETQ. CDR3 region: CASSLQGNEQFF. The covered CDR3 bases are TGCGCCAGCAGCTTGCAGGGCAATGAG. The full variable domain, its missing parts supplied by reference TRBV5-1 and TRBJ2-1, is KAGVTQTPRYLIKTRGQQVTLSCSPISGHRSVSWYQQTPGQGLQFLFEYFSETQRNKGNFPGRFSGRQFSNSRSEMNVSTLELGDSALYLCASSLQGNEQFFGPGTRLTVL.

This clone was counted between two and nine times. The CDR3 end is not reached by the read, which stops 3 residues before it; the germline J gene fills it in. The chain joins TRBV5-1 to TRBJ2-7; 7 bases are a match to TRBD2. The CDR3 extends over 14 amino acids. The ends lost 1 base at V and 2 bases at J; junction bases unmatched: 3. Germline-derived CDR1 and CDR2 are SGHRS and YFSETQ. CDR3 amino acids: CASSLSSGAYEQYF. Partial CDR3 DNA: TGCGCCAGCAGCTTGTCTAGCGGAGCCTACGAG. The variable domain in full, with the rest retrieved from reference TRBV5-1 and TRBJ2-7, is KAGVTQTPRYLIKTRGQQVTLSCSPISGHRSVSWYQQTPGQGLQFLFEYFSETQRNKGNFPGRFSGRQFSNSRSEMNVSTLELGDSALYLCASSLSSGAYEQYFGPGTRLTVT.

Details on this clone: This may stem from a read error, because a much larger clone lies one nucleotide away. The read ends 3 residues early relative to the CDR3; the germline J gene fills the gap. The chain employs TRBV19 and TRBJ2-3; 9 bases align to TRBD1. There are 16 residues in the CDR3. The germline V gene encodes CDR1 LNHDA and CDR2 SQIVND (reference sequence). The CDR3 sequence is CASVSVTGGRNQPQYF. Partial CDR3 DNA: TGTGCCAGTGTTAGCGTGACAGGGGGACGCAATCAGCCG.

This clone was detected many times. CDR3 in amino acids: CASSLGTSRYEQFF. CDR3 bases read: TGTGCCAGCAGCTTAGGGACTAGCAGATATGAG. The chain is built from TRBV7-9 and TRBJ2-1; 8 bases are shared with TRBD2. The read falls 3 residues short of the CDR3 end, and the missing part is taken from the germline J gene. Losses at the gene ends were 1 base for V and 8 bases for J; bases not matched to a gene: 4. CDR1 and CDR2 from the germline V gene are SEHNR and FQNEAQ (reference sequence). There are 14 residues in the CDR3.

This clone has ten or more counts. The CDR3 end falls 3 residues outside the read, so it is completed with the germline J gene. The J gene is TRBJ1-6, the V gene TRBV11-3; maybe TRBD1 (5 bases). V lost 5 bases and J 6 bases, leaving 11 bases between the germline ends. There are 14 residues in the CDR3. CDR1 SGHNT and CDR2 YENEEA come from the germline V gene. Incomplete CDR3 DNA: TGTGCCAGCAGCCCCGGACACTCTAATTCACCC. Its translation: CASSPGHSNSP. The entire CDR3 protein reads CASSPGHSNSPLHF.

This clone was seen more than once but under ten times. A junction end diverges from the germline sequence, so it may reflect a read error. The read terminates 3 residues before the CDR3 end, so the remaining end is supplied by the germline J gene. V and J are TRBV7-7 and TRBJ2-3; a possible D gene is TRBD2 (6 bases). CDR3 length: 15 residues. Germline CDR1 SSHAT, CDR2 FNYEAQ (reference sequence). The CDR3 region is CASSFSIAGTDTQYF. Partial CDR3 DNA: TGTGCTAGCAGCTTTTCTATAGCGGGCACAGATACG.

This clone has only a few counts. Read coverage stops 3 residues before the CDR3 terminus; the germline J gene supplies the remainder. This sequence joins TRBV20-1 and TRBJ2-1; D is unresolved. V shed 6 bases and J shed 8 bases, with 23 bases lying between them. Germline V CDR1 and CDR2: DFQATT, SNEGSKA (reference sequence). CDR3 size: 15 residues. Partial CDR3 DNA: TGCAGTGCCCCTGTCTTGTATAAGACGCGGCATGAG. Protein: CSAPVLYKTRHE. The full CDR3 protein is CSAPVLYKTRHEQFF.

The sample holds many counts of this clone. With the read ending 3 residues before the CDR3 end, the germline J gene is used to fill in that end. The rearrangement links TRBV3-1 (or the pseudogene TRBV3-2) to TRBJ2-5; D unclear. The CDR3 runs to 15 residues. CDR1 and CDR2 from the germline V gene are LGHDT and YNNKEL (reference sequence). V lost 2 bases to trimming and J lost 2 bases, with 12 bases between them. Partial CDR3 DNA: TGTGCCAGCAGCCAATTCCCCCGCTATCAAGAGACC. Translating it yields CASSQFPRYQET. The entire CDR3 protein reads CASSQFPRYQETQYF.

The table lists this clone with many counts. From the germline J gene comes the end of the CDR3, since the read stops 3 residues before it. V and J are TRBV5-1 and TRBJ2-1, with 10 positions matching TRBD2. The junction had 3 bases not matched to a gene; V was cut back by 0 bases and J by 3 bases. Germline CDR1 SGHRS, CDR2 YFSETQ. There are 16 residues in the CDR3. CDR3 sequence reads: CASSLGTSGYYNEQFF. The DNA read from the CDR3 is TGCGCCAGCAGCTTGGGGACTAGCGGCTACTACAATGAG.